Shown below are 11 T cell receptor beta chains from a single sample sequenced in a study of graft-versus-host responses after intestinal transplantation. Assay used: immunoSEQ multiplex PCR; TCRdb lists only in-frame clones, some missing. The top ten hold about 0.18% of the sample, which has roughly 120,000 clones, about nine tenths seen once. No antigens are known for them. Material: unstimulated CD4+ T cells sorted from spleen or lymph node cells, obtained before intestinal transplant. These receptors were collected from a human donor who received an intestinal transplant.

The chain carries TRBV14 and TRBJ2-3; weak D call: TRBD2 (6 bases). Germline V gene data show CDR1 as SGHDN and CDR2 as FVKESK. CDR3 length: 14 amino acids. Trimming pared 1 base from V and 2 bases from J, leaving 7 bases between. The CDR3, as DNA: TGTGCCAGCAGCCAAGGCGGGGTCACAGATACGCAGTATTTT. Protein product: CASSQGGVTDTQYF.

This rearrangement joins TRBV18 to TRBJ1-1; 8 positions match TRBD1. Trimming cost V 3 bases and J 0 bases; bases outside gene matches: 18. The CDR3 totals 20 residues. CDR1 is KGHSH, CDR2 LQKENI, per germline. The CDR3 DNA reads as TGTGCCAGCTCACCGCAAATGCGAGGCAGGGGGCGGGGGATGAACACTGAAGCTTTCTTT. Encoded protein: CASSPQMRGRGRGMNTEAFF.

This rearrangement joins TRBV25-1 to TRBJ2-3; 10 nucleotides align to TRBD2. With V trimmed by 7 bases and J by 3 bases, 4 bases remained unmatched. CDR1 and CDR2 (germline): MGHDK, SYGVNS. The CDR3 has 14 amino acids. In nucleotides, the CDR3 is TGTGCCAGCACCATAGCGGGAGGAACAGATACGCAGTATTTT. Amino acid sequence: CASTIAGGTDTQYF.

This chain links TRBV2 with TRBJ2-1; D is undetermined. Germline V gives CDR1 SNHLY, CDR2 FYNNEI. Trimming took 7 bases from V and 0 from J, leaving 4 bases between them. This CDR3 comprises 12 residues. This CDR3 reads CASTTSYNEQFF. The DNA for the CDR3 is TGTGCCAGCACTACCTCCTACAATGAGCAGTTCTTC.

The V gene is TRBV6-5, the J gene TRBJ2-3; possible D gene TRBD2, 5 bases. The germline V gene encodes CDR1 MNHEY and CDR2 SVGAGI. CDR3 size: 13 residues. V gave up 8 bases and J gave up 0 bases, with 9 bases separating them. CDR3 DNA sequence: TGTGCCAGCGGGAGACTAAGCACAGATACGCAGTATTTT. Protein product: CASGRLSTDTQYF.

The V call is TRBV18, the J call TRBJ2-2; D uncertain. Germline assignment: CDR1 KGHSH and CDR2 LQKENI. V lost 1 base, J lost 8 bases, and 8 bases lay in between. CDR3 size: 13 residues. CDR3 protein: CASSPLPQGELFF. In DNA, the CDR3 is TGTGCCAGCTCACCACTCCCTCAGGGGGAGCTGTTTTTT.

This sequence joins TRBV19 and TRBJ1-2; 7 nucleotides align to TRBD1. Losses at the gene ends were 1 base for V and 2 bases for J; bases not matched to a gene: 10. Germline V lookup: CDR1 LNHDA, CDR2 SQIVND (reference sequence). The CDR3 length is 17 residues. CDR3 sequence: CASSIGIGGGANYGYTF. In DNA, the CDR3 is TGTGCCAGTAGTATAGGAATCGGAGGGGGCGCGAACTATGGCTACACCTTC.

The chain carries TRBV4-2 and TRBJ1-1, with D maybe TRBD1 (6 bases). The ends were cut back, 3 bases at V and 5 bases at J, with 10 bases in the middle. Germline V gives CDR1 LGHNA, CDR2 YNFKEQ. CDR3 length: 13 residues. CDR3 DNA sequence: TGTGCCAGCAGCCACCCCACAGGGACTGAAGCTTTCTTT. Residues: CASSHPTGTEAFF.

The chain links TRBV21-1 to TRBJ1-1. TRBV21-1 is noted as a pseudogene. The CDR3 contains 11 residues. CDR3 nucleotide sequence: TGTGCCAGCAGCCTTTACTCTCAAGCTTTCTTT. This sequence encodes CASSLYSQAFF.

The CDR3 DNA reads as TGTGCCAGCAGCTTAGTGTTCGGGACTAGGTCCCAAGAGACCCAGTACTTC. It is translated as CASSLVFGTRSQETQYF. V and J are TRBV11-2 and TRBJ2-5, with 8 bases matching TRBD2. The length of the CDR3 is 17 residues. Trimming removed 1 base from V and 1 base from J; junction bases left unmatched: 8. Germline V CDR1 and CDR2: SGHAT, FQNNGV.

V gene TRBV2 combines with J gene TRBJ2-7; 8 bases are a match to TRBD1. Germline V gives CDR1 SNHLY, CDR2 FYNNEI. The CDR3 length is 14 residues. J was trimmed by 2 bases and V by 6 bases; bases with no gene match: 6. The chain's CDR3 is CASSPTGVPYEQYF. The CDR3 DNA follows: TGTGCCAGCAGCCCGACAGGGGTTCCCTACGAGCAGTACTTC.